The 12 T cell receptor beta chains below come from one sample, sequenced in a study of spatial heterogeneity in lung cancer (dated by TCRdb to about 2019). The sample's time point label, decoded: sample taken at primary tumor resection. For TCR sequencing, whole RNA was extracted from tumor and nontumor lung tissue, or from cryopreserved PBMC samples, and no cell sorting was done. Preparation of the library involved 5' RACE. Sequencing relied on a NextSeq 500. TCRdb trimmed public reads at Q25 via fastp, called clones via MiXCR and kept in-frame beta chains. Merged by CDR3 protein, the rows form single entries marked with the most common genes and DNA. Across this sample there are about 11,000 distinct CDR3 sequences, with around 24% seen only once. Roughly 33% of the sample lies in the top ten. Here the sequenced sample was PBMCs, taken at surgery. These TCRs come from a female donor with early-stage non-small cell lung cancer.

The rearrangement uses TRBV9 and TRBJ2-1; 11 bases agree with TRBD2. CDR3 length equals 16 residues. Germline lookup yields CDR1 SGDLS and CDR2 YYNGEE. J lost 9 bases, V lost 2 bases, and 10 bases had no gene match. This chain's CDR3 is CASSVVSGRALTEQFF. The CDR3 DNA reads TGTGCCAGCAGCGTCGTTAGCGGGAGGGCCTTAACTGAGCAGTTCTTC. The complete variable domain, with remaining parts taken from reference TRBV9 and TRBJ2-1, reads DSGVTQTPKHLITATGQRVTLRCSPRSGDLSVYWYQQSLDQGLQFLIQYYNGEERAKGNILERFSAQQFPDLHSELNLSSLELGDSALYFCASSVVSGRALTEQFFGPGTRLTVL.

This clonotype was found a few times. The gene calls are TRBV29-1 and TRBJ2-3; the match to TRBD2 covers 9 bases. V was pared by 5 bases and J by 11 bases, with 17 bases of the junction left unmatched. CDR1 SQVTM and CDR2 ANQGSEA come from the germline V gene. The CDR3 covers 15 residues. The CDR3 is CSVPLSGRSPRGQYF. As DNA, the CDR3 is TGCAGCGTTCCCCTAAGCGGGAGGTCCCCGAGGGGGCAGTATTTT.

This clonotype occurred a few times. One junction end disagrees with the germline gene, perhaps due to a read error. V gene TRBV7-2 combines with J gene TRBJ1-2; D is possibly TRBD1 (5 bases). Looked up from germline, CDR1 is SGHTA and CDR2 is FQGNSA. The length of the CDR3 is 11 residues. CDR3 bases: TGTGCGAGCAGACAGTTCCATGGCTACACCTTC. Translated, it gives CASRQFHGYTF.

This clonotype was found many times. V and J are TRBV7-8 and TRBJ2-7; D is possibly TRBD2 (6 bases). The germline V and J ends were trimmed by 3 bases and 3 bases, with 24 bases remaining between them. This CDR3 contains 18 residues. Germline CDR1 is SGHVS and CDR2 is FQNEAQ. Here the CDR3 reads CASSFGGSGSSFYYEQYF. DNA for the CDR3: TGTGCCAGCAGCTTCGGGGGTTCTGGAAGTAGCTTTTACTACGAGCAGTACTTC.

This clonotype was seen a few times. The chain recombines TRBV4-2 with TRBJ2-1; 9 bases are shared with TRBD2. Unmatched junction bases numbered 3, after V lost 2 bases and J lost 4 bases. This CDR3 region has 15 residues. Germline loops: CDR1 LGHNA, CDR2 YNFKEQ. The CDR3 DNA is TGTGCCAGCAGCCAACTTCTAGCGGGGTACAATGAGCAGTTCTTC. Translated, it gives CASSQLLAGYNEQFF.

This clonotype has just a few counts. The gene calls are TRBV6-5 and TRBJ2-7; TRBD1 matches 7 bases. This CDR3 has 12 amino acids. With 5 bases clipped from V and 9 bases from J, the junction kept 7 bases outside the gene matches. Germline V gene data show CDR1 as MNHEY and CDR2 as SVGAGI. DNA for the CDR3: TGTGCCAGCAGTCCCATGGGGACAGCGCAGTACTTC. Translation gives CASSPMGTAQYF.

The sample holds a few counts of this clonotype. This chain links TRBV11-2 with TRBJ1-4, with a tentative D call TRBD1 (5 bases). In germline, CDR1 is SGHAT, CDR2 FQNNGV. V lost 1 base, J lost 8 bases, and 14 bases lay in between. The CDR3 consists of 15 residues. CDR3 bases: TGTGCCAGCAGCTTAGGCCGGGGGTCCGAGGAAAAACTGTTTTTT. Translation: CASSLGRGSEEKLFF.

This clonotype has a handful of counts. The chain combines TRBV20-1 with TRBJ2-1; TRBD2 agrees at 8 bases. Unmatched junction bases numbered 7, after V lost 0 bases and J lost 3 bases. This CDR3 region has 16 residues. Germline V gene data show CDR1 as DFQATT and CDR2 as SNEGSKA (reference sequence). The CDR3 protein is CSARDAAGGNYNEQFF. CDR3 nucleotide sequence: TGCAGTGCTAGAGATGCGGCGGGAGGCAACTACAATGAGCAGTTCTTC.

In its sample, this clonotype was seen many times. The chain links TRBV18 to TRBJ1-1, with no clear D. V gave up 3 bases and J gave up 10 bases, with 18 bases separating them. The CDR3 extends over 14 amino acids. Germline assignment: CDR1 KGHSH and CDR2 LQKENI. DNA for the CDR3: TGTGCCAGCTCACCCGAGCTGGACTCGCCGGGAGCTTTCTTT. It yields the protein CASSPELDSPGAFF.

Comments on this clonotype: The CDR3 ends on some other residue instead of the conserved phenylalanine or tryptophan, so this is likely a read error. The chain links TRBV6-5 to TRBJ2-1, with 9 nucleotides matching TRBD2. The CDR3 has 16 amino acids. The junction had 10 bases not matched to a gene; V was cut back by 5 bases and J by 5 bases. The germline V gene encodes CDR1 MNHEY and CDR2 SVGAGI. In nucleotides, the CDR3 is TGTGCCAGCAGTCGACCCAGCGGGGGGTATGACAATGAGCAGTTCTAC. This encodes CASSRPSGGYDNEQFY.

This clonotype was picked up a small number of times. The chain joins TRBV20-1 to TRBJ2-7; TRBD1 matches at 7 bases. The V and J ends lost 1 base and 7 bases, in that order; junction bases with no gene match: 7. Germline V gene data show CDR1 as DFQATT and CDR2 as SNEGSKA (reference sequence). This CDR3 region has 13 residues. The CDR3 DNA reads as TGCAGTGCTAGAGGCAGGGGGTTGTGGGAGCAGTACTTC. It encodes CSARGRGLWEQYF.

This chain links TRBV4-2 with TRBJ1-5; TRBD1 is a possible D gene (5 bases). The CDR3 has 14 amino acids. Between the trimmed V and J ends, which lost 1 base and 6 bases, there was a span of 10 bases. Germline CDR1 LGHNA, CDR2 YNFKEQ. The CDR3 DNA follows: TGTGCCAGCAGCCAAGTTTCGGGGGTTCAGCCCCAGCATTTT. As protein: CASSQVSGVQPQHF.